This paragraph reports one TCR beta chain. The sample comes from a study of blood T cell repertoires in COVID-19. Study context: Acute and convalescent COVID-19 samples came from the United States, Italy and Spain. Nucleic acid was either cDNA or gDNA, and it came from T cells, B-cell-depleted T cells, or PBMCs.

Germline V gives CDR1 LNHDA, CDR2 SQIVND (reference sequence). CDR3 length equals 15 residues. V dropped 3 bases and J dropped 7; count of bases not matched to a gene: 4. As originally analysed: Reference gene primer amplification gave nucleated cell count estimates. Assay: immunoSEQ multiplex PCR; the TCRdb copy retains only in-frame clones and omits some. V and J calls and clone size are as listed in that table; D and trimming were resolved from the DNA. The sample has 75,000 to 95,000 clones, around 90% seen once; the top ten hold about 4.5%. This TCR was sampled from a man aged 45-65 years with active COVID-19. The gene calls are TRBV19 and TRBJ2-1, with 12 bases aligning to TRBD1. The source material was peripheral blood. The CDR3 DNA follows: TGTGCCAGTAGTATGCCGGGACAGGGGGCAAATGAGCAGTTCTTC. Protein: CASSMPGQGANEQFF.